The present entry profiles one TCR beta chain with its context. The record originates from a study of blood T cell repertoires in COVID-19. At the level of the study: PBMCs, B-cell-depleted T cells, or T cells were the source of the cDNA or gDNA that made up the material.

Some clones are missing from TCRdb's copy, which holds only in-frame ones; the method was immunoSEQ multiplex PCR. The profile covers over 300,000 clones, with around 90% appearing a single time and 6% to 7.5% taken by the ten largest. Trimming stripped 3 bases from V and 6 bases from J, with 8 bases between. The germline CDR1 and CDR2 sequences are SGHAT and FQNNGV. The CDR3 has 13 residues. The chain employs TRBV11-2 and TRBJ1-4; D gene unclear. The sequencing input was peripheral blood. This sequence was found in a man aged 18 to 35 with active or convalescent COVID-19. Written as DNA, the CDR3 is TGTGCCAGCAGCTTTTACTTTGATGAAAAACTGTTTTTT. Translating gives CASSFYFDEKLFF. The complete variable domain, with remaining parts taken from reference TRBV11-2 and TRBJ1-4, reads EAGVAQSPRYKIIEKRQSVAFWCNPISGHATLYWYQQILGQGPKLLIQFQNNGVVDDSQLPKDRFSAERLKGVDSTLKIQPAKLEDSAVYLCASSFYFDEKLFFGSGTQLSVL.